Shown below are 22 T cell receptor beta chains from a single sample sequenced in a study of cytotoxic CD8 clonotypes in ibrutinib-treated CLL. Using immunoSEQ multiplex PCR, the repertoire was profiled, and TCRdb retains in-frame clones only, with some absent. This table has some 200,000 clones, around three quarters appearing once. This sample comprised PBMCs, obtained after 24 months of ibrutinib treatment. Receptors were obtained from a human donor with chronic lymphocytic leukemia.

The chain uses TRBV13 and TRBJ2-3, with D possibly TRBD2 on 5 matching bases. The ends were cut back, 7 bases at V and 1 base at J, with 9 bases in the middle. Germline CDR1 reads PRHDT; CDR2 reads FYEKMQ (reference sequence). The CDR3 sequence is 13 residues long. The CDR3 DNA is TGTGCCAGCAATTTGGAGGGCACAGATACGCAGTATTTT. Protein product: CASNLEGTDTQYF.

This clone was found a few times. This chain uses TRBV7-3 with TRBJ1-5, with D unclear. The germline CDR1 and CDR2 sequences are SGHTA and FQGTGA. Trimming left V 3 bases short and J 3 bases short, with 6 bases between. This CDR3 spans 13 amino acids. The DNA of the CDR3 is TGTGCCAGCAGCTTTAGCCACAATCAGCCCCAGCATTTT. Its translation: CASSFSHNQPQHF.

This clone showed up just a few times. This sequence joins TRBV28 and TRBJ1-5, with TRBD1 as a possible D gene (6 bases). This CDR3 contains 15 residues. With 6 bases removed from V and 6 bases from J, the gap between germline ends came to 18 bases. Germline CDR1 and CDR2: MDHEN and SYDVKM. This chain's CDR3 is CASRRPSQGTQPQHF. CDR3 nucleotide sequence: TGTGCCAGCAGAAGGCCCTCACAGGGTACTCAGCCCCAGCATTTT.

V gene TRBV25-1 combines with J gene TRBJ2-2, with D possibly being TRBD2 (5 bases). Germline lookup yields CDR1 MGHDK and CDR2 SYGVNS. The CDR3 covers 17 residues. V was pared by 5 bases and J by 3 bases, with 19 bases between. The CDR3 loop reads CASSPVAGGRDTGELFF. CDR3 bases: TGTGCCAGCAGTCCCGTGGCGGGCGGTAGGGACACCGGGGAGCTGTTTTTT.

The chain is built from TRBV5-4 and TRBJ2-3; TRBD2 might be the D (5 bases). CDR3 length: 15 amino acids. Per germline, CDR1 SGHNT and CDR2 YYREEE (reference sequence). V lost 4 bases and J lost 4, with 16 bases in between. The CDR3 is CASSPREGLPDTQYF. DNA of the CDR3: TGTGCCAGCAGCCCCCGAGAGGGCTTACCAGATACGCAGTATTTT.

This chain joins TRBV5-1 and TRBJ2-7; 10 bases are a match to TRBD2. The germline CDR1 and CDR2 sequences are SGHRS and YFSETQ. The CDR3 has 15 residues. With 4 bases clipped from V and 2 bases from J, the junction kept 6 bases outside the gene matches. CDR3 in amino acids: CASSALAGAAYEQYF. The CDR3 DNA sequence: TGCGCCAGCAGCGCGCTAGCGGGAGCTGCCTACGAGCAGTACTTC.

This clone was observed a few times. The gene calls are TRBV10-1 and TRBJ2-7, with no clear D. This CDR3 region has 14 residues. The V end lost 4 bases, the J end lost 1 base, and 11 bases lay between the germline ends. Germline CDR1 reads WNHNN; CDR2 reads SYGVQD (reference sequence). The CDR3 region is CASSALGRSYEQYF. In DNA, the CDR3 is TGCGCCAGCAGTGCCCTGGGCAGGTCCTACGAGCAGTACTTC.

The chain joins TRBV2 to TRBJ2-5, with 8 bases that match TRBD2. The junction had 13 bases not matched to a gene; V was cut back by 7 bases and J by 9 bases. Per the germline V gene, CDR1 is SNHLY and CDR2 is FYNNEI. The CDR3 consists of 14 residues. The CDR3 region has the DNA TGTGCCAGCATGGGCGGGAGGACCTCCAGGCCCCAGTACTTC. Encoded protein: CASMGGRTSRPQYF.

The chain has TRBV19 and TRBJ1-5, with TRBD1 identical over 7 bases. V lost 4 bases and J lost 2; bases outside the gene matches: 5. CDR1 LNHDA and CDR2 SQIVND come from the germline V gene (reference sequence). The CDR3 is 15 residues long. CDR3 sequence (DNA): TGTGCCAGTAGTAGAGGACAGGCGGGCAATCAGCCCCAGCATTTT. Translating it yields CASSRGQAGNQPQHF. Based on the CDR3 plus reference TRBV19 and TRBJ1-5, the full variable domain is DGGITQSPKYLFRKEGQNVTLSCEQNLNHDAMYWYRQDPGQGLRLIYYSQIVNDFQKGDIAEGYSVSREKKESFPLTVTSAQKNPTAFYLCASSRGQAGNQPQHFGDGTRLSIL.

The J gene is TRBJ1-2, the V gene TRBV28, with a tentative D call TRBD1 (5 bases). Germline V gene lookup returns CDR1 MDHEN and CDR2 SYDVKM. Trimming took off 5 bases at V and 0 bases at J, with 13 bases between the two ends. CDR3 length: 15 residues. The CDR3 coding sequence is TGTGCCAGCAGTATTGGGACCGCATCTAACTATGGCTACACCTTC. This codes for CASSIGTASNYGYTF.

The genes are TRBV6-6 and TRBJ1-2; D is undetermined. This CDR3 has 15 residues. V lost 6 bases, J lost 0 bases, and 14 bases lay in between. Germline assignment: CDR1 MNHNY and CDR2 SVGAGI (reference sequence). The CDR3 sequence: CASRYNTSPNYGYTF. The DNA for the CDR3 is TGTGCCAGCAGATATAACACATCACCTAACTATGGCTACACCTTC.

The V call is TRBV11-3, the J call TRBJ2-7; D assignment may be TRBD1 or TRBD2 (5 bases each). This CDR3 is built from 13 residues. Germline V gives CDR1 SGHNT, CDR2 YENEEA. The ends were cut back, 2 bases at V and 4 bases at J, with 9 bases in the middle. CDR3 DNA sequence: TGTGCCAGCAGCTTACGGGGCGAGTACGAGCAGTACTTC. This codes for CASSLRGEYEQYF.

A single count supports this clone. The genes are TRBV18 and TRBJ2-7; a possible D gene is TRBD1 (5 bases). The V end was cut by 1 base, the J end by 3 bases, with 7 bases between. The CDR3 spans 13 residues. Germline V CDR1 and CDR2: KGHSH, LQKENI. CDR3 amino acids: CASSPRQGYEQYF. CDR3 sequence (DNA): TGTGCCAGCTCACCACGGCAGGGCTACGAGCAGTACTTC.

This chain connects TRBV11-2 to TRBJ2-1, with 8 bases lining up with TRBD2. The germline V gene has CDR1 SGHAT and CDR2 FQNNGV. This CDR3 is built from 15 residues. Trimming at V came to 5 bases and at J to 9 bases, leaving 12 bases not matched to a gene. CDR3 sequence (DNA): TGTGCCAGCAGCCATGGATCAGCGGGGGATGTTGAGCAGTTCTTC. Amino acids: CASSHGSAGDVEQFF.

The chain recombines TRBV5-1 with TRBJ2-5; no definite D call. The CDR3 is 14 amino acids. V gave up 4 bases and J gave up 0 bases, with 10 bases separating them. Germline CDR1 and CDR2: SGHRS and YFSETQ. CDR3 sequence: CASSVTKYQETQYF. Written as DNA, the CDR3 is TGCGCCAGCAGCGTGACAAAGTACCAAGAGACCCAGTACTTC.

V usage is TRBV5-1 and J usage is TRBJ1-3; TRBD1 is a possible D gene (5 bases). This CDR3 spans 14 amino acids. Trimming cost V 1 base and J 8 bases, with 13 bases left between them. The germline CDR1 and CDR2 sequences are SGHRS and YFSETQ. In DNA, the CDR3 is TGCGCCAGCAGCTTGACAGGCTCCGGGGACACCATATATTTT. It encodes CASSLTGSGDTIYF.

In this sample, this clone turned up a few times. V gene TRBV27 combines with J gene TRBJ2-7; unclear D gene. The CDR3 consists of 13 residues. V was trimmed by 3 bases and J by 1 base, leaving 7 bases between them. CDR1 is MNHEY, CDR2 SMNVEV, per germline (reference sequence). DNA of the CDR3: TGTGCCAGCAGTTTTTCGCGTTCCTACGAGCAGTACTTC. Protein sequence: CASSFSRSYEQYF.

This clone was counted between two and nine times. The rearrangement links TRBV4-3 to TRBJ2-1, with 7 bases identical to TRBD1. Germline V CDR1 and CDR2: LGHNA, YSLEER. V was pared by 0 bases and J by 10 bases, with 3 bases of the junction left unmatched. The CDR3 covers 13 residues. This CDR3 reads CASSQDRDREQFF. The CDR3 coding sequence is TGCGCCAGCAGCCAAGATCGGGACAGAGAGCAGTTCTTC.

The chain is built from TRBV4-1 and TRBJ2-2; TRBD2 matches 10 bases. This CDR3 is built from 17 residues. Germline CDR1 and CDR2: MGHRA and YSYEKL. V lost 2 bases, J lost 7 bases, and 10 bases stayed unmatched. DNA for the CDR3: TGCGCCAGCAGCCAATTTGGTCTAGCGGGAGATCACGGGGAGCTGTTTTTT. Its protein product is CASSQFGLAGDHGELFF.

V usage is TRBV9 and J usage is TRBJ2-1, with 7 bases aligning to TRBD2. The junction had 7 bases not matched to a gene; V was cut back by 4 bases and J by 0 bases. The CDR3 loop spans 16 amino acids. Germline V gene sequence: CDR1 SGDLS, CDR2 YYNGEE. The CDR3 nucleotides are TGTGCCAGCAGCCGACAAGCGGGGAGCTCCTACAATGAGCAGTTCTTC. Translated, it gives CASSRQAGSSYNEQFF.

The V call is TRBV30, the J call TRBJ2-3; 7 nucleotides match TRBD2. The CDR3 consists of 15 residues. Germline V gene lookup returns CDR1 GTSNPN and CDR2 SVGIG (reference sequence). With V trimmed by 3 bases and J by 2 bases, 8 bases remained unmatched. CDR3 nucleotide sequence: TGTGCCTGGAGGTTGGGCGGGAGCTTCACAGATACGCAGTATTTT. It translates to CAWRLGGSFTDTQYF. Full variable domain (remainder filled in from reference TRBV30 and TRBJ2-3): SQTIHQWPATLVQPVGSPLSLECTVEGTSNPNLYWYRQAAGRGLQLLFYSVGIGQISSEVPQNLSASRPQDRQFILSSKKLLLSDSGFYLCAWRLGGSFTDTQYFGPGTRLTVL.

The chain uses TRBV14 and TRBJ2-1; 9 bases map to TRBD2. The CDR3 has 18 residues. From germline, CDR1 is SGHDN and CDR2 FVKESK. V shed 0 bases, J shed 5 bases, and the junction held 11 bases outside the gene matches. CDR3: CASSQDPLWLAGHNEQFF. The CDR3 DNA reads TGTGCCAGCAGCCAAGATCCTCTTTGGCTAGCGGGGCACAATGAGCAGTTCTTC.